Sequencing of this T cell receptor (beta chain) was carried out in a study of blood T cell repertoires in COVID-19. Study at large: COVID-19 samples collected from the United States, Italy and Spain covered acute and convalescent phases. Sample material is recorded as cDNA or gDNA derived from T cells, B-cell-depleted T cells, or PBMCs.

This clone has just a few counts. CDR3 length: 12 amino acids. Germline V gene data show CDR1 as SQVTM and CDR2 as ANQGSEA. Trimming took 7 bases from V and 1 from J, leaving 10 bases between them. Per the authors' pipeline: Amplification with reference gene primers provided the estimates of nucleated cell counts. The data were produced by immunoSEQ multiplex PCR, yet TCRdb's version contains in-frame clones alone and is incomplete. From that table come the V and J calls and clone size; the DNA was used to work out D and trimming. The repertoire has under 250,000 clones, about 86% of them found once; the top ten carry approximately 4.8%.

This receptor was obtained from a man aged 45 to 65 with active or convalescent COVID-19. The chain recombines TRBV29-1 with TRBJ1-2; D gene uncertain. The sample taken for sequencing was peripheral blood. The CDR3 region has the DNA TGCAGCGCCACTATGGTTAACTATGGCTACACCTTC. Encoded protein: CSATMVNYGYTF.